The TCR beta chain under discussion was sequenced for a study of T cell responses to AZD1222 COVID-19 vaccine. Study-wide results and caveats: White British ancestry dominated among donors, who included more females, and clonal diversity was possibly underestimated. Only a handful of people who got AZD1222 tested seropositive at baseline. Sampling that yielded the repertoires occurred only after the peak T cell response.

The table came from immunoSEQ multiplex PCR; TCRdb's copy has only in-frame clones and leaves some out. Of more than 100,000 clones listed, about 90% are singletons. Worth noting for this clone: What it binds is not known.

From germline, CDR1 is MNHEY and CDR2 SVGAGI. The CDR3 contains 15 residues. V was cut by 1 base and J by 4 bases, with 8 bases left in between. J is TRBJ1-6 and V is TRBV6-5, with D maybe TRBD1 (6 bases). The receptor comes from an adult in good health. Sequencing used peripheral blood, obtained on day 0 of AZD1222 vaccination. This CDR3 is CASSYYTGYNSPLHF. CDR3 coding DNA: TGTGCCAGCAGTTACTATACAGGGTATAATTCACCCCTCCACTTT.